The 17 T cell receptor beta chains below come from one sample, sequenced in a study of blood T cell repertoires in COVID-19. This table comes from immunoSEQ multiplex PCR, and its TCRdb copy is limited to in-frame clones, with some not included. The sample lists some 180,000 clones, over 80% occurring once. Specimen: peripheral blood. The source of these receptors is a woman aged 40-49 years with COVID-19, enrolled during active disease.

The chain links TRBV7-8 to TRBJ2-1; 12 bases align to TRBD2. Germline CDR1 SGHVS, CDR2 FQNEAQ. This CDR3 spans 16 amino acids. V shed 7 bases, J shed 7 bases, and the junction held 11 bases outside the gene matches. CDR3 residues: CASTASWTSGKNEQFF. DNA of the CDR3: TGTGCCAGCACGGCATCATGGACTAGCGGGAAGAATGAGCAGTTCTTC.

The chain combines TRBV28 with TRBJ2-5, with 7 positions matching TRBD1. Germline assignment: CDR1 MDHEN and CDR2 SYDVKM. CDR3 size: 20 residues. V lost 2 bases and J lost 2; bases outside the gene matches: 20. The DNA for the CDR3 is TGTGCCAGCAGTTTACCAGCAACCGGGTCCAACAGGGGCCCGCAAGAGACCCAGTACTTC. It yields the protein CASSLPATGSNRGPQETQYF.

The chain employs TRBV5-6 and TRBJ1-5; 8 nucleotides align to TRBD1. The CDR3 contains 15 residues. J was trimmed by 7 bases and V by 1 base; bases with no gene match: 7. The germline gives CDR1 SGHDT, CDR2 YYEEEE. CDR3 sequence reads: CASSLRQGAGQPQHF. CDR3 DNA: TGTGCCAGCAGCTTGAGGCAGGGGGCCGGGCAGCCCCAGCATTTT.

This chain links TRBV2 with TRBJ2-2; 8 bases match TRBD1. Trimming took 10 bases from V and 1 from J; bases not matched to a gene: 5. In germline, CDR1 is SNHLY, CDR2 FYNNEI. CDR3 length: 14 amino acids. Here the CDR3 DNA reads TGTGCCACCCCGGGACAGGTGAACACCGGGGAGCTGTTTTTT. Its protein product is CATPGQVNTGELFF.

The CDR3, as DNA: TGTGCCAGTCTAGTGTCGAGATCGAGCAATCAGCCCCAGCATTTT. This sequence encodes CASLVSRSSNQPQHF. The chain employs TRBV19 and TRBJ1-5; D is undetermined. Per germline, CDR1 LNHDA and CDR2 SQIVND (reference sequence). The ends were cut back, 8 bases at V and 1 base at J, with 15 bases in the middle. The CDR3 totals 15 residues.

The chain carries TRBV20-1 and TRBJ1-1, with TRBD1 matching over 12 bases. The V and J ends lost 3 bases and 4 bases, in that order; junction bases with no gene match: 6. This CDR3 comprises 15 residues. CDR1 and CDR2 (germline): DFQATT, SNEGSKA (reference sequence). CDR3 nucleotide sequence: TGCAGTGCTAGTACCGGGACAGGGGGCGGCACTGAAGCTTTCTTT. Amino acids: CSASTGTGGGTEAFF.

The gene calls are TRBV27 and TRBJ2-7; TRBD2 matches 9 bases. Per germline, CDR1 MNHEY and CDR2 SMNVEV (reference sequence). Losses at the gene ends were 6 bases for V and 0 bases for J; bases not matched to a gene: 3. The CDR3 spans 14 residues. CDR3 protein: CASRRGGTSYEQYF. Written as DNA, the CDR3 is TGTGCCAGCAGGCGGGGGGGGACCTCCTACGAGCAGTACTTC.

The chain is built from TRBV29-1 and TRBJ2-1; 11 bases match TRBD2. V lost 4 bases and J lost 0; bases outside the gene matches: 11. Germline V lookup: CDR1 SQVTM, CDR2 ANQGSEA. The CDR3 length is 18 residues. The DNA of the CDR3 is TGCAGCGTTGGGGGGCTAGCGGGAGGTTGGAGCTCCTACAATGAGCAGTTCTTC. This translates into CSVGGLAGGWSSYNEQFF.

The chain carries TRBV9 and TRBJ2-1; 12 positions match TRBD2. The J segment lost 9 bases and the V segment lost 3 bases, leaving 7 bases of the junction unmatched. The CDR3 has 15 residues. Per the germline V gene, CDR1 is SGDLS and CDR2 is YYNGEE. For the CDR3, the DNA is TGTGCCAGCAGCGCGTCACTAGCGGGGGGCGGTGAGCAGTTCTTC. It translates to CASSASLAGGGEQFF. Using reference TRBV9 and TRBJ2-1 for the parts outside the CDR3, the full variable domain is DSGVTQTPKHLITATGQRVTLRCSPRSGDLSVYWYQQSLDQGLQFLIQYYNGEERAKGNILERFSAQQFPDLHSELNLSSLELGDSALYFCASSASLAGGGEQFFGPGTRLTVL.

The V call is TRBV7-3, the J call TRBJ2-2, with a weak D call TRBD2 (6 bases). Germline V gene lookup returns CDR1 SGHTA and CDR2 FQGTGA. The CDR3 is 16 amino acids. The V end was cut by 5 bases, the J end by 0 bases, with 13 bases between. The DNA of the CDR3 is TGTGCCAGCAGCATTGGGACTCGCTCGAACACCGGGGAGCTGTTTTTT. This sequence encodes CASSIGTRSNTGELFF.

The chain combines TRBV5-1 with TRBJ1-1; D gene uncertain. The CDR3 spans 15 residues. Germline assignment: CDR1 SGHRS and CDR2 YFSETQ. V shed 4 bases and J shed 0 bases, with 13 bases lying between them. In DNA form, the CDR3 reads TGCGCCAGCAGCCCCTCGGAGGCGATGAACACTGAAGCTTTCTTT. It is translated as CASSPSEAMNTEAFF.

V usage is TRBV15 and J usage is TRBJ1-6; possible D gene TRBD1, 6 bases. Looked up from germline, CDR1 is LNHNV and CDR2 is YYDKDF (reference sequence). The CDR3 contains 15 residues. The V end was cut by 0 bases, the J end by 10 bases, with 13 bases between. Here the CDR3 DNA reads TGTGCCACCAGCAGAGATAAGGGGGTCAGGTCACCCCTCCACTTT. Amino acids: CATSRDKGVRSPLHF. Supplemented by reference TRBV15 and TRBJ1-6, the full variable domain reads DAMVIQNPRYQVTQFGKPVTLSCSQTLNHNVMYWYQQKSSQAPKLLFHYYDKDFNNEADTPDNFQSRRPNTSFCFLDIRSPGLGDTAMYLCATSRDKGVRSPLHFGNGTRLTVT.

The chain carries TRBV27 and TRBJ2-1; 7 nucleotides agree with TRBD2. CDR1 is MNHEY, CDR2 SMNVEV, per germline (reference sequence). V shed 0 bases, J shed 7 bases, and the junction held 6 bases outside the gene matches. The CDR3 runs to 15 residues. CDR3 amino acids: CASSLSKMGGNEQFF. In DNA form, the CDR3 reads TGTGCCAGCAGTTTATCTAAGATGGGGGGGAATGAGCAGTTCTTC.

The chain has TRBV27 and TRBJ2-7, with 7 bases aligning to TRBD1. The CDR3 totals 15 residues. V lost 5 bases, J lost 4 bases, and 11 bases stayed unmatched. The V gene's germline CDR1 is MNHEY and CDR2 SMNVEV (reference sequence). In nucleotides, the CDR3 is TGTGCCAGCAGTAGGAATAGGGGGCTGGGGTACGAGCAGTACTTC. Its translation is CASSRNRGLGYEQYF.

This chain connects TRBV6-2 or TRBV6-3 to TRBJ2-3, with D unresolved. Per germline, CDR1 MNHEY and CDR2 SVGEGT. Trimming stripped 6 bases from V and 9 bases from J, with 10 bases between. The CDR3 extends over 11 amino acids. CDR3 bases: TGTGCCAGCAGCTCCCCCTACACGCAGTATTTT. This translates into CASSSPYTQYF.

V gene TRBV10-3 combines with J gene TRBJ1-1; D gene uncertain. The CDR3 runs 14 residues. Germline CDR1 reads ENHRY; CDR2 reads SYGVKD. With 5 bases removed from V and 1 base from J, the gap between germline ends came to 11 bases. CDR3: CAISPDKTNTEAFF. In DNA, the CDR3 is TGTGCCATCAGTCCCGACAAAACGAACACTGAAGCTTTCTTT.

This chain connects TRBV7-9 to TRBJ2-1, with D maybe TRBD2 (6 bases). The CDR3 length is 14 residues. Germline CDR1 and CDR2: SEHNR and FQNEAQ (reference sequence). V was cut by 5 bases and J by 6 bases, with 14 bases left in between. CDR3 DNA: TGTGCCAGCAGCATCAGGAGGGAGACCAATGAGCAGTTCTTC. It translates to CASSIRRETNEQFF.